Listed below are T cell receptor beta chains from one sample, sequenced in a study of a mutant IDH1 vaccine in newly diagnosed glioma. These TCRs' antigens remain unknown. Sequencing was performed with immunoSEQ multiplex PCR; in TCRdb, only in-frame clones are kept and a portion is missing. The table lists 45,000 to 65,000 clones, about 81% of them singletons. This specimen consisted of PBMCs, obtained from a glioma patient whose treatment included an IDH1 peptide vaccine. These receptors all come from a woman in her thirties or forties with glioma. Some clones in this sample may be carry-over from other donors' samples. CDR3s include the opening cysteine and the closing phenylalanine or tryptophan. D genes are given only for firm matches. The size of a clone is reported for some rows only, either as once, few or many, or as a class for expanded clones.

clone_size,j_call,v_call,cdr3_length,d_call,cdr3_aa,cdr3_nt
once,TRBJ1-5,TRBV6-6,14,NA,CASTGWRAAQPQHF,TGTGCCAGCACCGGGTGGAGGGCTGCTCAGCCCCAGCATTTT
NA,TRBJ2-7,TRBV7-2,14,TRBD2,CASSTWGGPYEQYF,TGTGCCAGCAGCACGTGGGGGGGTCCCTACGAGCAGTACTTC
NA,TRBJ1-2,TRBV30,14,NA,CAWSRDGLNYGYTF,TGTGCCTGGAGCCGGGACGGATTAAACTATGGCTACACCTTC
NA,TRBJ1-2,TRBV2,13,NA,CASRKTLINGYTF,TGTGCCAGCAGGAAGACTCTTATCAATGGCTACACCTTC
NA,TRBJ1-1,TRBV18,14,TRBD1,CASSRGTGVTEAFF,TGTGCCAGCTCCCGGGGGACAGGGGTGACTGAAGCTTTCTTT
NA,TRBJ2-5,TRBV18,15,TRBD1,CASSLGTGGRETQYF,TGTGCCAGCTCACTGGGGACAGGGGGCCGGGAGACCCAGTACTTC
NA,TRBJ1-2,TRBV12-5,15,NA,CASGLVNSLGNGYTF,TGTGCTAGTGGTTTGGTAAACTCCTTAGGGAATGGCTACACCTTC
few,TRBJ2-7,TRBV7-6,11,NA,CASSLDRGLYF,TGTGCCAGCAGCTTAGACAGAGGCCTGTACTTC
NA,TRBJ1-2,TRBV7-9,17,NA,CASSRPRDTSSNYGYTF,TGTGCCAGCAGCCGTCCGCGGGACACCTCCTCTAACTATGGCTACACCTTC
NA,TRBJ2-7,TRBV7-3,13,NA,CASSLIPSGEQYF,TGTGCCAGCAGCTTAATTCCCTCGGGGGAGCAGTACTTC
NA,TRBJ1-1,TRBV6-1,17,NA,CASSDLWVGKVVTEAFF,TGTGCCAGCAGTGATCTATGGGTGGGGAAGGTGGTCACTGAAGCTTTCTTT
NA,TRBJ1-3,TRBV6-9,14,NA,CAPGGGSSGNTIYF,TGTGCCCCCGGCGGGGGCAGTTCTGGAAACACCATATATTTT
NA,TRBJ2-5,TRBV5-1,16,TRBD2,CASSPGLAGGRETQYF,TGCGCCAGCAGCCCAGGACTAGCGGGGGGACGAGAGACCCAGTACTTC
NA,TRBJ2-3,TRBV7-2,14,NA,CASRTPGASNTQYF,TGTGCCAGCAGAACTCCGGGGGCTTCTAATACGCAGTATTTT
once,TRBJ2-1,TRBV20-1,11,NA,CSATHLVEQFF,TGCAGTGCTACACACCTGGTTGAGCAGTTCTTC
NA,TRBJ1-1,TRBV19,16,NA,CASTQGRRLMNTEAFF,TGTGCCAGTACGCAGGGTAGGCGCCTAATGAACACTGAAGCTTTCTTT